One and the same sample provided the 3 T cell receptor beta chains below, sequenced in a study of Graves' ophthalmopathy and Graves' hyperthyroidism. RNA transcripts were the template, and TCR beta CDR3 regions were amplified from them. The first-round RT-PCR employed HTBI primers together with the Qiagen OneStep RT-PCR kit. A multiplex PCR was then performed as the second round. A single record per CDR3 protein comes from TCRdb applying MiXCR to the multiplex PCR reads. Of a few hundred thousand distinct CDR3 sequences detected, about 17% appear once; the ten largest clones hold about 2.4%. Sequencing used peripheral blood. These receptors all come from an adult woman with stable Graves' hyperthyroidism.

DNA for the CDR3: TGTGCCAGCAGCTTATCTCAGGGGGAGACCCAGTACTTC. It is translated as CASSLSQGETQYF. This chain links TRBV7-9 with TRBJ2-5; D possibly corresponds to TRBD1 (6 bases). The V and J ends lost 2 bases and 5 bases respectively, with 9 bases between them. Germline V gene lookup returns CDR1 SEHNR and CDR2 FQNEAQ (reference sequence). The CDR3 runs 13 residues. Complete variable domain (other parts from reference TRBV7-9 and TRBJ2-5): DTGVSQNPRHKITKRGQNVTFRCDPISEHNRLYWYRQTLGQGPEFLTYFQNEAQLEKSRLLSDRFSAERPKGSFSTLEIQRTEQGDSAMYLCASSLSQGETQYFGPGTRLLVL.

This clonotype appeared many times. This sequence joins TRBV11-2 and TRBJ2-2; TRBD2 is a possible D gene (6 bases). Trimming pared 0 bases from V and 0 bases from J, leaving 11 bases between. This CDR3 spans 17 amino acids. The germline V gene encodes CDR1 SGHAT and CDR2 FQNNGV. The CDR3, as DNA: TGTGCCAGCAGCTTAGATCTCCTAGCGTCGAACACCGGGGAGCTGTTTTTT. Its protein product is CASSLDLLASNTGELFF.

This clonotype is a singleton in its sample. The V gene is TRBV30, the J gene TRBJ1-2; D is undetermined. Germline V CDR1 and CDR2: GTSNPN, SVGIG (reference sequence). Between the trimmed V and J ends, which lost 0 bases and 1 base, there was a span of 6 bases. The CDR3 is 13 residues long. The CDR3 DNA is TGTGCCTGGAGTGTCGACCTTAACTATGGCTACACCTTC. Translating gives CAWSVDLNYGYTF. Full variable domain (outside the CDR3, taken from reference TRBV30 and TRBJ1-2): SQTIHQWPATLVQPVGSPLSLECTVEGTSNPNLYWYRQAAGRGLQLLFYSVGIGQISSEVPQNLSASRPQDRQFILSSKKLLLSDSGFYLCAWSVDLNYGYTFGSGTRLTVV.